Listed below are T cell receptor beta chains from one sample, sequenced in a study of cytomegalovirus exposure and HLA in healthy donors. Measured with immunoSEQ multiplex PCR; TCRdb has only the in-frame clones, and not every one. The table counts 200,000 to 250,000 clones; roughly 1.1% lies in the top ten. The material sequenced was PBMCs. The receptors derive from a girl aged 2 to 10 in good health and CMV-seropositive. The CDR3 runs from the conserved cysteine through the conserved F or W. A D gene is named only where the DNA matches it firmly.

j_call d_call cdr3_length v_call cdr3_nt cdr3_aa
TRBJ1-2 NA 13 TRBV27 TGTGCCAGCAGTCCTACAGAGCTGGGCGGCTACACCTTC CASSPTELGGYTF
TRBJ1-1 NA 14 TRBV4-1 TGCGCCAGCAGCCAAGATGCGGAGGGCGCTGAAGCTTTCTTT CASSQDAEGAEAFF
TRBJ2-3 NA 13 TRBV5-1 TGCGCCAGCAGTTCAGGGAACACAGATACGCAGTATTTT CASSSGNTDTQYF
TRBJ2-1 NA 18 TRBV10-2 TGCGCCAGCAGACATTCGGAGGCCCTCCAGATTTCCTACAATGAGCAGTTCTTC CASRHSEALQISYNEQFF
TRBJ1-2 NA 15 TRBV28 TGTGCCAGCAGTTTGACGGGATCCGCGGCGGATGGCTACACCTTC CASSLTGSAADGYTF
TRBJ1-5 NA 14 TRBV28 TGTGCCAGCAGCTGGACGGGAAGCAATCAGCCCCAGCATTTT CASSWTGSNQPQHF
TRBJ2-7 NA 11 TRBV7-2 TGTGCCAGCAGCTCAGCCTACGAGCAGTACTTC CASSSAYEQYF
TRBJ1-1 TRBD1 12 TRBV28 TGTGCCAGCAGACCCGGGACAGGGAGGGCTTTCTTT CASRPGTGRAFF
TRBJ2-4 NA 15 TRBV5-1 TGCGCCAGCAGCTACACCAACCAGCGGCCTAACATTCAGTACTTC CASSYTNQRPNIQYF
TRBJ2-3 NA 14 TRBV5-4 TGTGCCAGCAGCGCGGCGACTAGCACAGATACGCAGTATTTT CASSAATSTDTQYF
TRBJ1-1 TRBD1 18 TRBV28 TGTGCCAGCAGCCTAATCCAAGGGACAGGATGGTGGAACACTGAAGCTTTCTTT CASSLIQGTGWWNTEAFF
TRBJ2-5 TRBD2 15 TRBV5-4 TGTGCCAGCAGCTTGACTAGCGGGATACAAGAGACCCAGTACTTC CASSLTSGIQETQYF
TRBJ1-4 TRBD1 16 TRBV15 TGTGCCACCAGCAGCCCTGCGAGGACAGGGGATGAAAAACTGTTTTTT CATSSPARTGDEKLFF
TRBJ2-7 NA 14 TRBV10-2 TGCGCCAGCAGTGCCGAGGGTAGCTCCTACGAGCAGTACTTC CASSAEGSSYEQYF
TRBJ2-1 NA 14 TRBV5-1 TGCGCCAGCAGCTTGTTACTAGCCGGAAATGAGCAGTTCTTC CASSLLLAGNEQFF
TRBJ2-7 NA 14 TRBV19 TGTGCCAGTAGTTCCCAGGGCCTCTCCTACGAGCAGTACTTC CASSSQGLSYEQYF
TRBJ2-5 TRBD2 18 TRBV5-4 TGTGCCAGCAGCTCCAATAAACTTAGCGGGAGTGGACAAGAGACCCAGTACTTC CASSSNKLSGSGQETQYF
TRBJ1-6 NA 18 TRBV11-3 TGTGCCAGCAGCCCCCCCGCTCAGGGGAGCTCCTATAATTCACCCCTCCACTTT CASSPPAQGSSYNSPLHF
TRBJ2-7 TRBD1 14 TRBV6-1 TGTGCCAGCAGGCTAGGACAGGGTACAATCGAGCAGTACTTC CASRLGQGTIEQYF
TRBJ2-7 NA 17 TRBV28 TGTGCCAGCAGTTTATCCTATTCAATCGGGGATCGCTACGAGCAGTACTTC CASSLSYSIGDRYEQYF
TRBJ2-1 NA 15 TRBV7-6 TGTGCCAGCAGCTTAGCGGACAGGGAGGGGGATGAGCAGTTCTTC CASSLADREGDEQFF
TRBJ2-3 TRBD1 15 TRBV7-9 TGTGCCAGCAGCTTAAGACAGGGGGCTACAGATACGCAGTATTTT CASSLRQGATDTQYF
TRBJ2-7 TRBD1 15 TRBV9 TGTGCCAGCAGTCACGGACAGGGGGCTCTCTACGAGCAGTACTTC CASSHGQGALYEQYF
TRBJ2-7 NA 14 TRBV7-2 TGTGCCAGCAGCGTCCGGCAGGCCGCCTACGAGCAGTACTTC CASSVRQAAYEQYF
TRBJ2-5 TRBD2 15 TRBV19 TGTGCCAGTAGTATCGGGACTAGCGGGAGAGAGACCCAGTACTTC CASSIGTSGRETQYF
TRBJ1-2 NA 14 TRBV6-5 TGTGCCAGCAGTGGCGCCGGAGGGTCTCATGGCTACACCTTC CASSGAGGSHGYTF
TRBJ2-3 TRBD1 16 TRBV12-5 TGTGCTAGTGCCCTTCCCGGGACAGAGAGCACAGATACGCAGTATTTT CASALPGTESTDTQYF
TRBJ2-7 TRBD1 15 TRBV15 TGTGCCACCAGCAGAGACAGGGGGCCCGGCTACGAGCAGTACTTC CATSRDRGPGYEQYF
TRBJ2-7 NA 14 TRBV14 TGTGCCAGCAGCCAAGACCACAGGATCTACGAGCAGTACTTC CASSQDHRIYEQYF
TRBJ2-7 NA 14 TRBV19 TGTGCCAGTAGTAGTGGTGGAGAGGCTAACGAGCAGTACTTC CASSSGGEANEQYF
TRBJ2-1 TRBD2 14 TRBV28 TGTGCCAGCAGTTACCCTAGCGGTCACAATGAGCAGTTCTTC CASSYPSGHNEQFF
TRBJ2-7 NA 11 TRBV4-1 TGCGCCAGCGGCCGCGATCACGAGCAGTACTTC CASGRDHEQYF
TRBJ2-7 NA 14 TRBV7-2 TGTGCCAGCAGCTCTAGTGTTGGCTCCTACGAGCAGTACTTC CASSSSVGSYEQYF
TRBJ1-3 NA 13 TRBV7-2 TGTGCCAGCAGCTCAGGGTCAGGAAACACCATATATTTT CASSSGSGNTIYF
TRBJ1-2 TRBD1 14 TRBV28 TGTGCCAGCAGAGGACAGGGCCGGGGTTATGGCTACACCTTC CASRGQGRGYGYTF
TRBJ2-1 TRBD1 15 TRBV18 TGTGCCAGCTCACCCCCGGGACAGACCTACAATGAGCAGTTCTTC CASSPPGQTYNEQFF
TRBJ1-5 TRBD1 15 TRBV18 TGTGCCAGCTCACCACACAGGGGCCCGATCCAGCCCCAGCATTTT CASSPHRGPIQPQHF
TRBJ1-2 NA 16 TRBV5-8 TGTGCCAGCAGCTTTTTGTTTCCAGGTTCCAACTATGGCTACACCTTC CASSFLFPGSNYGYTF
TRBJ1-1 NA 15 TRBV6-6 TGTGCCAGCAGTTACCGGCAGGCCATTTACACTGAAGCTTTCTTT CASSYRQAIYTEAFF
TRBJ1-5 TRBD1 20 TRBV7-6 TGTGCCAGCAGCCCCCTATTAATCAGGGGGCCGCGGGAGGGGGGACAGCCCCAGCATTTT CASSPLLIRGPREGGQPQHF
TRBJ2-3 NA 12 TRBV7-9 TGTGCCAGCAGCTCATGGGAGGATACGCAGTATTTT CASSSWEDTQYF
TRBJ2-5 TRBD2 17 TRBV6-1 TGTGCCAGCAGTGAAAGGGGGCTAGCGGGACCTCAAGAGACCCAGTACTTC CASSERGLAGPQETQYF
TRBJ1-6 TRBD1 17 TRBV27 TGTGCCAGCAGTTTCCATGCAGGGGGCTCCTATAATTCACCCCTCCACTTT CASSFHAGGSYNSPLHF
TRBJ2-3 TRBD2 18 TRBV15 TGTGCCACCAGCAGAGGGGTCGGGGTAGCGGGAGTGAAGGATACGCAGTATTTT CATSRGVGVAGVKDTQYF
TRBJ2-7 TRBD1 14 TRBV27 TGTGCCAGCAGTTTATGGGACAGTTCCTACGAGCAGTACTTC CASSLWDSSYEQYF